These T cell receptor beta chains were read from a single sample in a study of regulatory T cells in long-lasting Graves disease. MiXCR, run by TCRdb on the multiplex PCR reads, gives a single entry per CDR3 protein. The sample has 450,000 or so distinct CDR3 sequences, roughly 23% seen once. The source was peripheral blood mononuclear cells (PBMCs), collected when the disease was refractory, from a patient treated with antithyroid drugs. Every receptor here comes from a female donor with Graves disease. Both conserved end residues are part of each CDR3. The order of the fields is D gene, clone size, J gene, V gene, CDR3 protein, CDR3 DNA. D genes are given only for firm matches. Size values are once, few and many counts, or a class for expanded clones, and some rows have none.

>NA|NA|TRBJ2-7|TRBV29-1
CSVVDSGDYEQYF
TGCAGCGTTGTCGATTCCGGGGATTACGAGCAGTACTTC
>NA|NA|TRBJ2-3|TRBV5-1
CASSPVGGNTQYF
TGCGCCAGCAGCCCCGTAGGAGGCAATACGCAGTATTTT
>NA|NA|TRBJ2-3|TRBV6-5
CASSYGRLGTDTQYF
TGTGCCAGCAGTTATGGGAGGCTGGGCACAGATACGCAGTATTTT
>TRBD2|many|TRBJ2-7|TRBV20-1
CSATLAGERYEQYF
TGCAGTGCTACATTAGCGGGGGAAAGATACGAGCAGTACTTC
>NA|NA|TRBJ1-5|TRBV30
CAWSMGDKQPQHF
TGTGCCTGGAGTATGGGAGATAAACAGCCCCAGCATTTT
>TRBD1|NA|TRBJ2-1|TRBV2
CASRDTLGTGEDEQFF
TGTGCCAGCAGGGATACCCTCGGGACAGGGGAGGACGAGCAGTTCTTC
>NA|few|TRBJ2-7|TRBV20-1
CSAHPGAGREQYF
TGCAGTGCACACCCGGGGGCCGGGAGGGAGCAGTACTTC
>TRBD1|many|TRBJ1-5|TRBV12-3/TRBV12-4
CASSWTGINQPQHF
TGTGCCAGCAGTTGGACAGGGATCAATCAGCCCCAGCATTTT
>NA|many|TRBJ2-7|TRBV6-2/TRBV6-3
CASSYSNPGYEQYF
TGTGCCAGCAGTTACTCGAATCCCGGCTACGAGCAGTACTTC
>NA|many|TRBJ2-7|TRBV12-3/TRBV12-4
CASSYLREPYEQYF
TGTGCCAGCAGTTACTTACGGGAGCCCTACGAGCAGTACTTC
>NA|few|TRBJ1-3|TRBV30
CAWSDGGNTIYF
TGTGCCTGGAGTGACGGTGGAAACACCATATATTTT
>NA|few|TRBJ2-3|TRBV27
CASSLGRSSTDTQYF
TGTGCCAGCAGTTTAGGGAGGTCTAGCACAGATACGCAGTATTTT
>TRBD1|NA|TRBJ2-3|TRBV2
CASSGPGTGATDTQYF
TGTGCCAGTTCAGGCCCGGGGACAGGGGCGACAGATACGCAGTATTTT
>NA|many|TRBJ2-4|TRBV6-1
CASTGDDKNIQYF
TGTGCCAGCACTGGGGACGACAAAAACATTCAGTACTTC
>NA|many|TRBJ2-7|TRBV12-3/TRBV12-4
CASSPSVGAYEQYF
TGTGCCAGCAGCCCCTCGGTGGGTGCCTACGAGCAGTACTTC
>NA|once|TRBJ1-5|TRBV13
CASSLGADNQPQHF
TGTGCCAGCAGCTTAGGGGCAGATAATCAGCCCCAGCATTTT
>TRBD2|NA|TRBJ2-7|TRBV12-3/TRBV12-4
CASSPRTSGGESYEQYF
TGTGCCAGCAGTCCGCGGACTAGCGGGGGGGAAAGCTACGAGCAGTACTTC
>TRBD1|few|TRBJ2-7|TRBV29-1
CSVPRGLYDHLIYEQYF
TGCAGCGTTCCGAGGGGGCTCTATGACCATCTAATCTACGAGCAGTACTTC
>TRBD2|NA|TRBJ2-5|TRBV7-9
CASSSHLAGGQETQYF
TGTGCCAGCAGCTCCCACCTGGCGGGGGGCCAAGAGACCCAGTACTTC
>TRBD2|many|TRBJ2-7|TRBV28
CASKGTSGNYEQYF
TGTGCCAGCAAGGGCACTAGCGGGAACTACGAGCAGTACTTC
>NA|few|TRBJ2-2|TRBV7-2
CASSLIAGNTGELFF
TGTGCCAGCAGCTTAATCGCAGGGAACACCGGGGAGCTGTTTTTT
>NA|few|TRBJ1-4|TRBV20-1
CSARAGAANEKLFF
TGCAGTGCTAGAGCAGGGGCGGCTAATGAAAAACTGTTTTTT
>TRBD1|many|TRBJ2-7|TRBV7-3
CASSTDRGYEQYF
TGTGCCAGCAGTACCGACAGGGGCTACGAGCAGTACTTC
>NA|NA|TRBJ1-2|TRBV6-9
CASSYHAGLVGYTF
TGTGCCAGCAGTTACCATGCGGGTTTAGTCGGCTACACCTTC
>NA|few|TRBJ1-1|TRBV5-1
CASSLLQGGFEAFF
TGCGCCAGCAGCTTGCTCCAGGGAGGGTTTGAAGCTTTCTTT
>NA|many|TRBJ1-5|TRBV12-3/TRBV12-4
CASSLDGESNQPQHF
TGTGCCAGCAGCCTGGACGGCGAAAGCAATCAGCCCCAGCATTTT
>NA|few|TRBJ1-4|TRBV30
CAWRDGINEKLFF
TGTGCCTGGAGGGACGGAATTAATGAAAAACTGTTTTTT
>NA|many|TRBJ1-2|TRBV27
CASSFRGREYGYTF
TGTGCCAGCAGTTTCCGGGGCCGAGAATATGGCTACACCTTC
>TRBD2|many|TRBJ2-5|TRBV9
CASSVKRGSEGGETQYF
TGTGCCAGCAGCGTCAAGCGGGGTTCGGAGGGAGGGGAGACCCAGTACTTC
>NA|many|TRBJ1-1|TRBV6-5
CASSYSLNTEAFF
TGTGCCAGCAGTTATTCTTTGAACACTGAAGCTTTCTTT
>TRBD1|NA|TRBJ1-4|TRBV2
CASGTGGAGTNEKLFF
TGTGCCAGCGGTACAGGGGGCGCGGGAACTAATGAAAAACTGTTTTTT
>NA|few|TRBJ1-6|TRBV6-1
CASTDLWRGSDNSPLHF
TGTGCCAGCACCGACCTCTGGAGGGGAAGCGATAATTCACCCCTCCACTTT
>TRBD2|NA|TRBJ2-7|TRBV5-1
CASSPSSGGGYEQYF
TGCGCCAGCAGCCCATCAAGCGGGGGCGGATACGAGCAGTACTTC
>NA|many|TRBJ1-1|TRBV6-1
CASTRENTEAFF
TGTGCCAGCACCCGGGAGAACACTGAAGCTTTCTTT
>TRBD1|NA|TRBJ1-1|TRBV19
CASSTTGAMNTEAFF
TGTGCCAGTAGTACTACAGGGGCCATGAACACTGAAGCTTTCTTT
>TRBD1|many|TRBJ2-7|TRBV29-1
CSVRGQSSYEQYF
TGCAGCGTTCGGGGACAGAGCTCCTACGAGCAGTACTTC
>NA|many|TRBJ2-7|TRBV7-2
CASSLVGGRKYEQYF
TGTGCCAGCAGCTTAGTTGGCGGCAGGAAATACGAGCAGTACTTC
>NA|few|TRBJ1-6|TRBV19
CASRWSNSPLHF
TGTGCCAGTAGGTGGTCGAATTCACCCCTCCACTTT
>NA|NA|TRBJ2-5|TRBV28
CASSSAPGWETQYF
TGTGCCAGCAGTTCCGCCCCGGGATGGGAGACCCAGTACTTC
>TRBD1|few|TRBJ2-7|TRBV7-9
CASSYPGQGYEQYF
TGTGCCAGCAGCTATCCGGGACAGGGCTACGAGCAGTACTTC
>NA|many|TRBJ2-2|TRBV28
CASSLSPGAGELFF
TGTGCCAGCAGTTTATCCCCCGGTGCCGGGGAGCTGTTTTTT
>TRBD2|many|TRBJ2-7|TRBV11-2
CASSSGGAGYEQYF
TGTGCCAGCAGTAGCGGGGGGGCCGGGTACGAGCAGTACTTC
>NA|many|TRBJ1-2|TRBV12-3/TRBV12-4
CASSFGEADYGYTF
TGTGCCAGCAGTTTTGGGGAGGCCGACTATGGCTACACCTTC
>NA|NA|TRBJ1-5|TRBV27
CASSPDGAGDQPQHF
TGTGCCAGCAGTCCCGATGGGGCTGGGGATCAGCCCCAGCATTTT
>NA|NA|TRBJ2-5|TRBV3-1
CASSQVYGLEVETQYF
TGTGCCAGCAGCCAAGTGTATGGGTTGGAGGTAGAGACCCAGTACTTC
>NA|few|TRBJ1-6|TRBV9
CASSVSGTVNSPLHF
TGTGCCAGCAGCGTGTCCGGGACCGTTAATTCACCCCTCCACTTT
>NA|many|TRBJ2-7|TRBV28
CASSPVGMGDEQYF
TGTGCCAGCAGCCCAGTAGGGATGGGAGACGAGCAGTACTTC
>TRBD1|few|TRBJ1-5|TRBV20-1
CSAAGQEPNQPQHF
TGCAGTGCCGCCGGACAGGAGCCTAATCAGCCCCAGCATTTT
>NA|many|TRBJ1-1|TRBV15
CATSRDLGSWNTEAFF
TGTGCCACCAGCAGAGATCTGGGCAGTTGGAACACTGAAGCTTTCTTT
>NA|NA|TRBJ1-4|TRBV2
CASSEEESSSEKLFF
TGTGCCAGCAGTGAAGAAGAGAGCTCGTCGGAAAAACTGTTTTTT
>TRBD1|NA|TRBJ1-2|TRBV4-3
CASSQGPQGAQGYTF
TGCGCCAGCAGCCAGGGTCCTCAGGGGGCTCAGGGCTACACCTTC